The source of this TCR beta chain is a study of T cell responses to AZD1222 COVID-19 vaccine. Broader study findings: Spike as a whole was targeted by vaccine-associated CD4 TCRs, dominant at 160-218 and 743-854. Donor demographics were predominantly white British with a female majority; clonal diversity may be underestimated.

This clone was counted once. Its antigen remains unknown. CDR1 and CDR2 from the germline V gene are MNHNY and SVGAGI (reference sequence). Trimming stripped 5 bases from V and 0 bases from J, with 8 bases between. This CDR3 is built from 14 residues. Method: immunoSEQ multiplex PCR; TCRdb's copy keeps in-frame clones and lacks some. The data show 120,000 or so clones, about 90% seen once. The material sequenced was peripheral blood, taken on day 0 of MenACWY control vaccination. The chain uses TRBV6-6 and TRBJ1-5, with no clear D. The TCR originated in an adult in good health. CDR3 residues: CASSLAYSNQPQHF. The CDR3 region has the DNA TGTGCCAGCAGTCTCGCCTATAGCAATCAGCCCCAGCATTTT.